A selection of T cell receptor beta chains follows, all from one sample in a study of T cell repertoires in cytomegalovirus infection. MiXCR, applied by TCRdb to the reads, yields one record per CDR3 protein. The table includes some 590,000 distinct CDR3 sequences, just under 40% detected once. Their antigens remain unidentified. The sequencing here drew on cultured PBMCs, taken from culture after CMV antigen stimulation. Receptors originate from a human donor in good health (CMV status not recorded). Some clones in this sample may be carry-over from other donors' samples. CDR3s include the opening cysteine and the closing phenylalanine or tryptophan. The D gene is left open where the match is weak. Size values are once, few and many counts, or a class for expanded clones, and some rows have none.

TRBJ2-5 | TRBV7-2 | . | . | TGTGCCAGCAGCCGCGATGAGGAGCCCCAGTACTTC | CASSRDEEPQYF
TRBJ2-3 | TRBV7-6 | . | . | TGTGCCAGCAGGGCAGGCACAGATACGCAGTATTTT | CASRAGTDTQYF
TRBJ2-2 | TRBV7-2 | TRBD2 | few | TGTGCCAGCAGCTCGTTAGCGGGGGCGAACACCGGGGAGCTGTTTTTT | CASSSLAGANTGELFF
TRBJ2-7 | TRBV7-8 | TRBD1 | . | TGTGCCAGCAGCATAACCGGGACAGGGGGTCGTGGGGAGCAGTACTTC | CASSITGTGGRGEQYF
TRBJ2-7 | TRBV4-1 | . | few | TGCGCCAGCACCTCGGGGGCTGGCTACGAGCAGTACTTC | CASTSGAGYEQYF
TRBJ1-5 | TRBV10-3 | . | . | TGTGCCATCAGTGCCGGGGGGGACTGGCGGAATCAGCCCCAGCATTTT | CAISAGGDWRNQPQHF
TRBJ2-3 | TRBV28 | TRBD2 | . | TGTGCCAGCACGCGGACTAGCGGGAGAACAGATACGCAGTATTTT | CASTRTSGRTDTQYF
TRBJ2-1 | TRBV7-2 | . | few | TGTGCCAGCAGCCCCCTTAGGGTGAGGAATGAGCAGTTCTTC | CASSPLRVRNEQFF
TRBJ2-3 | TRBV7-6 | . | few | TGTGCCAGCAGCTTCAGGGAGCCAGGAACTAGCACAGATACGCAGTATTTT | CASSFREPGTSTDTQYF
TRBJ2-7 | TRBV7-2 | . | many | TGTGCCAGCAGCTCTGGGCCGGATTCCTACGAGCAGTACTTC | CASSSGPDSYEQYF
TRBJ2-1 | TRBV7-2 | TRBD2 | . | TGTGCCAGCGGCGGGGGGGCCTTTGAGCAGTTCTTC | CASGGGAFEQFF
TRBJ2-2 | TRBV2 | . | . | TGTGCCAGCAGTGAAGCGCTATGGCAGTTCACCGGGGAGCTGTTTTTT | CASSEALWQFTGELFF
TRBJ2-2 | TRBV2 | TRBD1 | . | TGTGCCAGCGACAGGGGAAGCACCGGGGAGCTGTTTTTT | CASDRGSTGELFF
TRBJ2-3 | TRBV20-1 | TRBD1 | . | TGCAGCCAAGATTTGACAGGGGGAAGCACAGATACGCAGTATTTT | CSQDLTGGSTDTQYF
TRBJ1-5 | TRBV12-3/TRBV12-4 | . | . | TGTGCCAGCAGCGGGGGACGACTCAATCAGCCCCAGCATTTT | CASSGGRLNQPQHF
TRBJ2-1 | TRBV6-2/TRBV6-3 | TRBD2 | few | TGTGCCAGCAGTTACCCCCCGATTAGCGGGCCTTACAATGAGCAGTTCTTC | CASSYPPISGPYNEQFF
TRBJ1-3 | TRBV6-8 | . | . | TGTGCCAGCTGCGGCAGTGGAAACACCATATATTTT | CASCGSGNTIYF
TRBJ2-7 | TRBV11-2 | TRBD1 | . | TGTGCCAGCAGCCCCGGGACAGCCTTAATTACCTACGAGCAGTACTTC | CASSPGTALITYEQYF
TRBJ1-2 | TRBV7-2 | TRBD1 | . | TGTGCCAGCAGCTTATCAGGGGGCGGCAACTATGGCTACACCTTC | CASSLSGGGNYGYTF
TRBJ1-3 | TRBV7-2 | . | few | TGTGCCAGCAGCTTATACGACATAAAGTCGGGAAACACCATATATTTT | CASSLYDIKSGNTIYF
TRBJ2-2 | TRBV7-9 | TRBD2 | . | TGTGCCAGCAGCCAGGGTCTAGCGGGTATCACCGGGGAGCTGTTTTTT | CASSQGLAGITGELFF
TRBJ2-3 | TRBV12-3/TRBV12-4 | TRBD2 | few | TGTGCCAGCACCACGGGACTAGCGGCAGATACGCAGTATTTT | CASTTGLAADTQYF